This section outlines one T cell receptor beta chain sequence together with its context. Its antigen is still unknown. This entry comes from a study of cytomegalovirus exposure and HLA in healthy donors. Whole-study findings and limits: In an earlier analysis, productive rearrangement rates for most beta V segments clustered near 87% or 30%. Later analysis suggested most CMV-associated TCR beta chains were HLA-restricted. Per published accounts, TCR beta sequences correctly predicted the HLA-A and HLA-B alleles of most subjects. Presence/absence comparisons presumed near-even sequencing depth among donors.

This PCR relied on a set of 60 Vbeta primers and 13 Jbeta primers. TCRdb's table, derived via immunoSEQ multiplex PCR, lists solely in-frame clones and lacks some. The sample gives 100,000 to 150,000 clones, roughly 88% of which show up once; approximately 2.6% is in the top ten. This TCR derives from a man aged 50-59 years in good health and CMV-seronegative. Material for sequencing was PBMCs.

CDR3 in amino acids: CAWSGGRGGRGEFIEDEKLFF. The CDR3 coding sequence is TGTGCCTGGAGTGGCGGTCGGGGCGGCAGGGGGGAGTTTATTGAGGATGAAAAACTGTTTTTT. The chain couples TRBV30 to TRBJ1-4; 7 nucleotides match TRBD1. Germline values: CDR1 GTSNPN, CDR2 SVGIG (reference sequence). The length of the CDR3 is 21 residues. Trimming removed 1 base from V and 6 bases from J; junction bases left unmatched: 26.